This T cell receptor beta chain was retrieved from a study of blood T cell repertoires in COVID-19 (dated by TCRdb to the early 2020s). A note on the overall study: Collaborator samples came from the United States, Italy and Spain and covered acute and convalescent phases of COVID-19. The repertoires were made available in a free public database intended to serve as a resource for research on the immune response to SARS-CoV-2. The material from the prospective study consisted of cDNA or gDNA derived from T cells, B-cell-depleted T cells, or PBMCs. Deeply sampled blood TCRbeta repertoires from subjects exposed to, actively infected with, or recovered from COVID-19 were included in the dataset. Samples were obtained from the ongoing ImmuneRACE study (first 160 participants) and from over a thousand subjects provided by 6 global collaborators. Where HLA class I and class II types were available, the types were taken from metadata supplied by the sample provider, not from assay-based typing. Sample metadata almost always included a de-identified subject ID, COVID-19 status, age in years and sex.

The immunoSEQ Assay, a bias-controlled multiplex PCR, was used to amplify TCRbeta CDR3 regions from genomic DNA. Turning to the authors' computational methods: Nucleated cell counts per sample were estimated from amplification of reference gene primers within the assay. Sequence reads were collapsed and filtered to measure the absolute abundance of every unique TCRbeta CDR3 rearrangement. For each sample, productive Simpson clonality was calculated by taking the square root of Simpson's diversity index across productive rearrangements. Sourced from immuneACCESS, this table was stored by TCRdb with only in-frame sequences that have V and J called. A share of the clones is absent; for the studies checked, an unresolved V gene accounts for under half, and the remainder has no known explanation. V and J calls and clone size are given by that table; D and trimming were obtained from the DNA. In this sample the table shows approximately 200,000 clones, roughly 85% of which occur a single time. Of the sample, about 19% falls within the top ten clones.

Participants in the prospective study were aged 18 to 89 years, lived in under 30 United States geographic areas, and enrolled through a virtual design. In the prospective study, cohorts were assigned on the basis of participant-reported clinical history obtained from a screening survey and a study questionnaire. Recovered participants in ImmuneRACE Cohort 3 were defined by two consecutive negative NP/OP PCR tests, clearance by a healthcare professional, or resolution of symptoms. In the prospective study, mobile phlebotomists collected whole blood, serum and a nasopharyngeal or oropharyngeal swab from each participant. Over a roughly two-month period, participants in the prospective study had the option of providing additional blood draws and questionnaires. Before DNA extraction, blood samples from the prospective study were shipped at room temperature or frozen. This clone has just one count. Its target antigen remains unknown. The input lacks base qualities; no much larger clone sits a single base away.

Germline trimming amounts to 3 bases on V and 3 bases on J, with 7 as the count of junction bases outside the gene matches. Sequences DFQATT (CDR1) and SNEGSKA (CDR2) are obtained from the germline V gene (reference sequence). The CDR3 goes from the cysteine to the phenylalanine over 14 residues. Only the CDR3 DNA stays, 42 bases, in frame from base 1. Results the study describes overall, beyond this receptor: The amount of clinical and demographic metadata varied by source and participant and was provided uncurated.

Sequencing was carried out using PBMCs or T cells enriched from blood (not recorded which). This clonotype originated in a man aged 35-49 years who had recovered from COVID-19. The chain was built from TRBV20-1 and TRBJ1-2, and TRBD1 aligns with 7 junction nucleotides. The encoded CDR3 is CSASRPGGDYGYTF. The nucleotides read TGCAGTGCTAGTCGACCAGGGGGAGACTATGGCTACACCTTC.